This T cell receptor beta chain was obtained from a study of cytomegalovirus exposure and HLA in healthy donors. About the research overall: A prior study identified roughly 110 million unique TCR beta sequences from roughly 180 million T cells. Study-wide results and limits: With high specificity and sensitivity, the classifier reportedly diagnosed cytomegalovirus status.

The PCR was carried out with 60 Vbeta primers and 13 Jbeta primers. Per the authors' pipeline: Around 9.9 million shared chains were among the approximately 80 million unique TCR beta chains that a later analysis counted. The repertoire was sequenced with immunoSEQ multiplex PCR; TCRdb's copy has only in-frame clones and lacks some. From that table come the V and J calls and clone size; the DNA was used to work out D and trimming. The repertoire holds 200,000 or so clones, roughly 83% seen once, with about 0.36% in the top ten. Germline CDR1 is KGHSH and CDR2 is LQKENI. This CDR3 is built from 15 residues. V was shortened by 4 bases and J by 2 bases, with 12 bases between the two germline ends. Notes on this clone: Its target is not known. The same CDR3 also results from other DNA sequences found in this sample.

The sequence came from a male donor in good health and CMV-seropositive. The rearrangement uses TRBV18 and TRBJ1-5; a possible D gene is TRBD1 (5 bases). Sample: PBMCs. The CDR3: CASSLQPGGNQPQHF. The CDR3 bases are TGTGCCAGCTCACTACAGCCGGGGGGCAATCAGCCCCAGCATTTT.